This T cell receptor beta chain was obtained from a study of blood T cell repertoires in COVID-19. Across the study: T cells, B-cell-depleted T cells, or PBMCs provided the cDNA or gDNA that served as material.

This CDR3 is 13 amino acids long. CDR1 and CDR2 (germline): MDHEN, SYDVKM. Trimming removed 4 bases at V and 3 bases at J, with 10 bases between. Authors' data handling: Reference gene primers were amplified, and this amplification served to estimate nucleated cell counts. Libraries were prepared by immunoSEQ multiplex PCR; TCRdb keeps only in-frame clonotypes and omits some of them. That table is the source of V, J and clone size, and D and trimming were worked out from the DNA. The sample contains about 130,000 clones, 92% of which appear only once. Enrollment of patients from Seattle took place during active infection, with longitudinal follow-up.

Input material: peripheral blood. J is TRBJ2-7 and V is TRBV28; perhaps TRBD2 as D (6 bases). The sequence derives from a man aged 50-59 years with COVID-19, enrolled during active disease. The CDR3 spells CASSSRGIYEQYF. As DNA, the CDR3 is TGTGCCAGCAGTTCCCGGGGGATCTACGAGCAGTACTTC.